This record looks at one T cell receptor beta chain sequence and its context. Both 60 Vbeta primers and 13 Jbeta primers went into the PCR. Produced via immunoSEQ multiplex PCR; TCRdb's table is partial and in-frame only. The sample carries some 150,000 clones, 65% to 80% recorded once. This record comes from a study of cytomegalovirus exposure and HLA in healthy donors. For the study at large: The Caucasian-associated ancestry cluster contained approximately 81% of the 300 to 450 genotyped donors.

This CDR3 comprises 15 residues. V lost 6 bases to trimming and J lost 6 bases; unmatched junction nucleotides: 8. CDR1 LNHDA and CDR2 SQIVND come from the germline V gene (reference sequence). The sequence came from a middle-aged man in good health and CMV-seronegative. The sample taken for sequencing was PBMCs. The chain couples TRBV19 to TRBJ1-6, with 7 bases aligning to TRBD1. As DNA, the CDR3 is TGTGCCAGTAGGCTGGACAGGAGTGTTAATTCACCCCTCCACTTT. Protein sequence: CASRLDRSVNSPLHF.